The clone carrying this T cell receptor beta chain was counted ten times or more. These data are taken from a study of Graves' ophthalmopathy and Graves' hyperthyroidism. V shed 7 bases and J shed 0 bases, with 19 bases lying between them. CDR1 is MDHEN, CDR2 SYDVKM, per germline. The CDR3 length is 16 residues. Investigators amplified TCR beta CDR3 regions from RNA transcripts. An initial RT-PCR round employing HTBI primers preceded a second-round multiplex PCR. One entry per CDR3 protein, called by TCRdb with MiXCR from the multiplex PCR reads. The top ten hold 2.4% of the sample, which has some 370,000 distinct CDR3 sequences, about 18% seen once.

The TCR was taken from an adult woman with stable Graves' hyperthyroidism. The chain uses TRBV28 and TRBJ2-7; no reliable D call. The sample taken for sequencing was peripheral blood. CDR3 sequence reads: CASTAVGGASSYEQYF. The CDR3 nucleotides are TGTGCCAGCACGGCGGTAGGCGGAGCGAGCTCCTACGAGCAGTACTTC.